This entry lists 20 T cell receptor beta chains sequenced from one sample in a study of control samples from healthy donors and cancer patients. Assay used: immunoSEQ multiplex PCR; TCRdb lists only in-frame clones, some missing. This sample has 200,000 to 250,000 clones, with roughly 94% found just once. The source material was blood. The source of these receptors is a man aged 45-65 years in good health.

This clone was counted only a few times. The V call is TRBV15, the J call TRBJ1-2; 8 bases match TRBD1. Germline lookup yields CDR1 LNHNV and CDR2 YYDKDF (reference sequence). The CDR3 covers 18 residues. J gave up 5 bases and V 0 bases, and 14 bases lay outside the gene matches. CDR3 sequence (DNA): TGTGCCACCAGCAGAGATGGGGCAGGGGGCTTGGTGAAGTATGGCTACACCTTC. Translation gives CATSRDGAGGLVKYGYTF. Looking up the rest from reference TRBV15 and TRBJ1-2 gives the full variable domain: DAMVIQNPRYQVTQFGKPVTLSCSQTLNHNVMYWYQQKSSQAPKLLFHYYDKDFNNEADTPDNFQSRRPNTSFCFLDIRSPGLGDTAMYLCATSRDGAGGLVKYGYTFGSGTRLTVV.

The chain carries TRBV6-5 and TRBJ1-1; perhaps TRBD1 as D (6 bases). V was cut by 10 bases and J by 1 base, with 16 bases left in between. Germline assignment: CDR1 MNHEY and CDR2 SVGAGI. CDR3 length equals 14 residues. CDR3 coding DNA: TGTGCCATCCGAAGGACAGAAGAGAACACTGAAGCTTTCTTT. This gives the protein CAIRRTEENTEAFF.

The V and J genes are TRBV29-1 and TRBJ1-5; 7 bases are a match to TRBD1. Losses at the gene ends were 6 bases for V and 6 bases for J; bases not matched to a gene: 11. The germline V gene has CDR1 SQVTM and CDR2 ANQGSEA. The CDR3 has 14 residues. This CDR3 is CSVSTGTEGQPQHF. DNA for the CDR3: TGCAGCGTATCAACCGGGACAGAAGGTCAGCCCCAGCATTTT. The entire variable domain, with the rest obtained from reference TRBV29-1 and TRBJ1-5, is as follows: SAVISQKPSRDICQRGTSLTIQCQVDSQVTMMFWYRQQPGQSLTLIATANQGSEATYESGFVIDKFPISRPNLTFSTLTVSNMSPEDSSIYLCSVSTGTEGQPQHFGDGTRLSIL.

The rearrangement links TRBV5-1 to TRBJ2-3, with a weak D call TRBD2 (5 bases). Deletions cut 2 bases from V and 2 bases from J, with 9 bases between. The CDR3 contains 14 residues. From germline, CDR1 is SGHRS and CDR2 YFSETQ. For the CDR3, the DNA is TGCGCCAGCAGCTTAACTCTAGCCACAGATACGCAGTATTTT. It specifies CASSLTLATDTQYF.

V gene TRBV5-1 combines with J gene TRBJ1-1; D remains unclear. The V and J ends lost 6 bases and 4 bases respectively, with 16 bases between them. There are 14 residues in the CDR3. Germline V gene data show CDR1 as SGHRS and CDR2 as YFSETQ. Here the CDR3 DNA reads TGCGCCAGCAACCCGACATCGGGAGGCACTGAAGCTTTCTTT. It is translated as CASNPTSGGTEAFF.

V usage is TRBV7-2 and J usage is TRBJ2-3, with D perhaps matching TRBD1 or TRBD2 (5 bases each). V was trimmed by 5 bases and J by 8 bases, leaving 20 bases between them. This CDR3 spans 15 amino acids. Germline V gene data show CDR1 as SGHTA and CDR2 as FQGNSA. In DNA, the CDR3 is TGTGCCAGCAGCCTGACACGGGGCGAGGCGGTTACGCAGTATTTT. Translating it yields CASSLTRGEAVTQYF.

Comment on this clone: Within the sample, other DNA sequences also encode this same CDR3. This sequence joins TRBV20-1 and TRBJ1-5, with a possible D match to TRBD1 (5 bases). Per the germline V gene, CDR1 is DFQATT and CDR2 is SNEGSKA (reference sequence). Trimming took off 3 bases at V and 7 bases at J, with 10 bases between the two ends. The CDR3 is 12 residues long. CDR3 nucleotide sequence: TGCAGTGCTAGTCCTGGGGACCAGCCCCAGCATTTT. Encoded protein: CSASPGDQPQHF.

V usage is TRBV5-1 and J usage is TRBJ1-1; D not certain. With 0 bases removed from V and 5 bases from J, the gap between germline ends came to 14 bases. Germline assignment: CDR1 SGHRS and CDR2 YFSETQ. CDR3 length: 15 residues. The CDR3 nucleotides are TGCGCCAGCAGCTTGGTTGAGGGCTGGAGGACTGAAGCTTTCTTT. Its translation: CASSLVEGWRTEAFF.

V is TRBV3-1 (or the pseudogene TRBV3-2) and J is TRBJ2-5, with 9 bases identical to TRBD2. Germline V gives CDR1 LGHDT, CDR2 YNNKEL (reference sequence). Losses at the gene ends were 0 bases for V and 3 bases for J; bases not matched to a gene: 5. The CDR3 covers 16 residues. This CDR3 is CASSQDPGLAEETQYF. CDR3 coding DNA: TGTGCCAGCAGCCAAGACCCGGGACTAGCTGAAGAGACCCAGTACTTC.

The rearrangement uses TRBV11-2 and TRBJ2-1, with TRBD1 as a possible D gene (6 bases). Trimming pared 7 bases from V and 3 bases from J, leaving 10 bases between. The CDR3 contains 13 residues. Looked up from germline, CDR1 is SGHAT and CDR2 is FQNNGV. The CDR3 sequence is CASTLGGYNEQFF. The CDR3 nucleotides are TGTGCCAGCACCCTAGGGGGCTACAATGAGCAGTTCTTC.

This chain uses TRBV18 with TRBJ1-2; D call uncertain. This CDR3 contains 13 residues. Germline V gives CDR1 KGHSH, CDR2 LQKENI. The V end lost 4 bases, the J end lost 6 bases, and 12 bases lay between the germline ends. The DNA of the CDR3 is TGTGCCAGCTCACAGGCAGGCCCGGATGGCTACACCTTC. It translates to CASSQAGPDGYTF.

The CDR3 nucleotides are TGTGCCAGCAGTCCTCAACTAGGCAATGAGCAGTTCTTC. It codes for CASSPQLGNEQFF. The chain links TRBV6-5 to TRBJ2-1; a possible D gene is TRBD2 (5 bases). V lost 5 bases to trimming and J lost 6 bases, with 11 bases between them. CDR3 length equals 13 residues. Looked up from germline, CDR1 is MNHEY and CDR2 is SVGAGI.

This clone is a singleton in its sample. The V call is TRBV14, the J call TRBJ2-7; D remains unclear. Germline CDR1 SGHDN, CDR2 FVKESK. The CDR3 is made up of 12 amino acids. Trimming stripped 4 bases from V and 4 bases from J, with 8 bases between. The CDR3 DNA follows: TGTGCCAGCAGCCGCACGAAATACGAGCAGTACTTC. It is translated as CASSRTKYEQYF.

This clone was found once. The gene calls are TRBV6-5 and TRBJ1-1, with no clear D. CDR1 is MNHEY, CDR2 SVGAGI, per germline. The CDR3 has 13 amino acids. Trimming pared 2 bases from V and 1 base from J, leaving 5 bases between. The DNA for the CDR3 is TGTGCCAGCAGTTACGGACCGAACACTGAAGCTTTCTTT. Its translation is CASSYGPNTEAFF.

This clone was observed once. The rearrangement joins TRBV5-1 to TRBJ1-2; possible D gene TRBD1, 6 bases. This CDR3 is 14 amino acids long. The germline V gene has CDR1 SGHRS and CDR2 YFSETQ. V lost 2 bases and J 6 bases, leaving 14 bases between the germline ends. The CDR3 loop reads CASSFGQHRDGYTF. CDR3 bases: TGCGCCAGCAGCTTCGGACAGCACCGTGATGGCTACACCTTC. The full variable domain, in which reference TRBV5-1 and TRBJ1-2 provide the parts outside the CDR3, is KAGVTQTPRYLIKTRGQQVTLSCSPISGHRSVSWYQQTPGQGLQFLFEYFSETQRNKGNFPGRFSGRQFSNSRSEMNVSTLELGDSALYLCASSFGQHRDGYTFGSGTRLTVV.

The chain combines TRBV5-1 with TRBJ1-2, with 8 bases lining up with TRBD1. With 2 bases clipped from V and 5 bases from J, the junction kept 11 bases outside the gene matches. CDR3 size: 16 residues. From germline, CDR1 is SGHRS and CDR2 YFSETQ. This chain's CDR3 is CASSLLSGTGGYGYTF. The CDR3 DNA sequence: TGCGCCAGCAGCTTACTTTCCGGGACAGGCGGGTATGGCTACACCTTC.

CDR3 coding DNA: TGTGCCAGCAGCTTACCCCGCGGGGGGTACACTGAAGCTTTCTTT. It yields the protein CASSLPRGGYTEAFF. J is TRBJ1-1 and V is TRBV11-1; D perhaps matches TRBD1 (5 bases). Trimming pared 2 bases from V and 3 bases from J, leaving 13 bases between. The germline V gene has CDR1 SGHAT and CDR2 FQDESV (reference sequence). There are 15 residues in the CDR3.

This clone was seen a single time. This chain links TRBV7-7 with TRBJ2-5, with 11 bases lining up with TRBD1. CDR3 length: 16 residues. CDR1 is SSHAT and CDR2 is FNYEAQ in the germline V gene (reference sequence). The V gene end was trimmed by 1 base and the J gene end by 1 base; junction bases not matched to a gene: 2. The CDR3 here is CASSLGGTGGQETQYF. The CDR3 region has the DNA TGTGCCAGCAGCTTAGGAGGGACAGGGGGCCAAGAGACCCAGTACTTC.

This clone was detected only once. This rearrangement joins TRBV3-1 (or the pseudogene TRBV3-2) to TRBJ2-2; TRBD2 matches at 10 bases. Germline CDR1 reads LGHDT; CDR2 reads YNNKEL (reference sequence). The CDR3 covers 18 residues. V gave up 4 bases and J gave up 8 bases; unmatched junction bases: 16. The DNA for the CDR3 is TGTGCCAGCAGCCTGATAACGGGCCGTAGCGGGGGGACTGGGGAGCTGTTTTTT. It yields the protein CASSLITGRSGGTGELFF.

This chain uses TRBV9 with TRBJ2-2, with D perhaps matching TRBD1 (5 bases). The CDR3 runs 13 residues. The V end lost 0 bases, the J end lost 5 bases, and 5 bases lay between the germline ends. The germline V gene encodes CDR1 SGDLS and CDR2 YYNGEE. CDR3 protein: CASSVEGTGELFF. The CDR3 bases are TGTGCCAGCAGCGTAGAGGGGACCGGGGAGCTGTTTTTT.